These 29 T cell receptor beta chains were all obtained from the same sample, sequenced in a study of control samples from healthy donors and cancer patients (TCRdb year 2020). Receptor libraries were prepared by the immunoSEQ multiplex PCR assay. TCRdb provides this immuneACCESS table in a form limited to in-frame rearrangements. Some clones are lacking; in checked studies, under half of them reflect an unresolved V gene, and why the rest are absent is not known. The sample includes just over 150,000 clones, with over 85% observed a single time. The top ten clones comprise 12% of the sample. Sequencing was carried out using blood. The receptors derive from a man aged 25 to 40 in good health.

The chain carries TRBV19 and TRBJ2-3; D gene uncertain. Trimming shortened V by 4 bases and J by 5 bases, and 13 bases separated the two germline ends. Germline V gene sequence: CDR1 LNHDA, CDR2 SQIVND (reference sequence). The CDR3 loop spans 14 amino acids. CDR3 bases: TGTGCCAGTAGTACTATCCTGACGGGAGATACGCAGTATTTT. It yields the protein CASSTILTGDTQYF.

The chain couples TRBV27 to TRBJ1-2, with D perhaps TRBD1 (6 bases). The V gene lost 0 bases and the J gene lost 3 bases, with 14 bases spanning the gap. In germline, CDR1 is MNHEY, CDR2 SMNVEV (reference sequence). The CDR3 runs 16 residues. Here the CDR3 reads CASSLSISGGHYGYTF. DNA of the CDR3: TGTGCCAGCAGTTTATCCATTTCTGGGGGGCACTATGGCTACACCTTC.

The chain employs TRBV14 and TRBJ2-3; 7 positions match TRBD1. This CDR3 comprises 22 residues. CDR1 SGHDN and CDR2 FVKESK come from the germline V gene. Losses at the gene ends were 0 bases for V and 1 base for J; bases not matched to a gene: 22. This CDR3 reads CASSQDLIGGAGTEDGTDTQYF. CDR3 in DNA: TGTGCCAGCAGCCAAGATCTGATAGGGGGAGCCGGGACAGAGGATGGCACAGATACGCAGTATTTT.

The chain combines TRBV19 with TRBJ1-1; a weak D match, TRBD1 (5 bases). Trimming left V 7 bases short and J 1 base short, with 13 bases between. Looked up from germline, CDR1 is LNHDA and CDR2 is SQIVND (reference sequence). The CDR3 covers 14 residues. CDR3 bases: TGTGCCAGTAAAAGACAGCGGGGGAACACTGAAGCTTTCTTT. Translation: CASKRQRGNTEAFF.

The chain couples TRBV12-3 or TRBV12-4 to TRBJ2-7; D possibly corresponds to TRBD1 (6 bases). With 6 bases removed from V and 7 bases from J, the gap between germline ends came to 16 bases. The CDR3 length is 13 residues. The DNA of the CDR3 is TGTGCCAGCAGCCTAGGGGGTCTCCGGGAGCAGTACTTC. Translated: CASSLGGLREQYF.

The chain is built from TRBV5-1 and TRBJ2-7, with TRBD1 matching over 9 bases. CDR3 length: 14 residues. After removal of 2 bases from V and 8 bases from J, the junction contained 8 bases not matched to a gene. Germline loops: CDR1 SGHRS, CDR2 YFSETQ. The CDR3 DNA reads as TGCGCCAGCAGCTTTGGGACAGGGAGCGCAAAGCAGTACTTC. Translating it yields CASSFGTGSAKQYF.

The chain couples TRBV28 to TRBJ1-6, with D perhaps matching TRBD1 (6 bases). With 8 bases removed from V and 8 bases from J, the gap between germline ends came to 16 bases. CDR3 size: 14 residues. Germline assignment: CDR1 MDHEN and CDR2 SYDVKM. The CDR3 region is CASVTGTYYSPLHF. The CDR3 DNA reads TGTGCCAGCGTTACCGGGACATATTATTCACCCCTCCACTTT.

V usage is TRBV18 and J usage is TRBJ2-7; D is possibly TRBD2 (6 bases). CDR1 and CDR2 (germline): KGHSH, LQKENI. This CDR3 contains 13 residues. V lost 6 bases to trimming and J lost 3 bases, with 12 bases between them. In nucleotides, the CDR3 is TGTGCCAGCTCGCGGGACTTCGGCTACGAGCAGTACTTC. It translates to CASSRDFGYEQYF.

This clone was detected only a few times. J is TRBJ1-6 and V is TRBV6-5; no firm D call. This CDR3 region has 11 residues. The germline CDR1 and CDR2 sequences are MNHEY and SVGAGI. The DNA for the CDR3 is TGTGGAAGCTCCTATAATTCACCCCTCCACTTT. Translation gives CGSSYNSPLHF.

Here the CDR3 reads CASSLRGGTDTQYF. CDR3 coding DNA: TGTGCCAGCAGCTTGAGGGGGGGAACAGATACGCAGTATTTT. V gene TRBV7-9 combines with J gene TRBJ2-3; D might be TRBD2 (7 bases). Germline V lookup: CDR1 SEHNR, CDR2 FQNEAQ (reference sequence). V lost 3 bases and J lost 3, with 10 bases in between. The length of the CDR3 is 14 residues.

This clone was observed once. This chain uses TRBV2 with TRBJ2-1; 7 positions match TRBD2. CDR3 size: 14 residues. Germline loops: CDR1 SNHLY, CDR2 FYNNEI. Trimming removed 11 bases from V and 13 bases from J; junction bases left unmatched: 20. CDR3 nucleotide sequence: TGTGCCTCTCAGAGCGGGACCACTCCTAGAGGCCAGTTCTTC. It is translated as CASQSGTTPRGQFF. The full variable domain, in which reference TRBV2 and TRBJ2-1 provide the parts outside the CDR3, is EPEVTQTPSHQVTQMGQEVILRCVPISNHLYFYWYRQILGQKVEFLVSFYNNEISEKSEIFDDQFSVERPDGSNFTLKIRSTKLEDSAMYFCASQSGTTPRGQFFGPGTRLTVL.

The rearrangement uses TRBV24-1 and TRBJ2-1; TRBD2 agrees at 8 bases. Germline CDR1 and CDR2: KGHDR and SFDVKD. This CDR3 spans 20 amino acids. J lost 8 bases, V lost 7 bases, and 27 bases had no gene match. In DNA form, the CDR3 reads TGTGCCACCAGCGCGGGGTTTGGACGGCGGGGGGACTCAAATGTCCATGAGCAGTTCTTC. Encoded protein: CATSAGFGRRGDSNVHEQFF.

CDR3 sequence reads: CASRGARTGELFF. CDR3 bases: TGTGCCAGCAGGGGGGCTCGAACCGGGGAGCTGTTTTTT. The genes are TRBV27 and TRBJ2-2; possible D gene TRBD1, 6 bases. Deletions cut 6 bases from V and 5 bases from J, with 10 bases between. The germline V gene encodes CDR1 MNHEY and CDR2 SMNVEV (reference sequence). This CDR3 is built from 13 residues.

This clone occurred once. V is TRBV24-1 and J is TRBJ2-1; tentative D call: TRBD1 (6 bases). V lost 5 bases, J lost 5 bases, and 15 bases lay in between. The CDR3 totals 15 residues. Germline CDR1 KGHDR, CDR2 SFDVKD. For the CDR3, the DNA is TGTGCCACCAGTGCCAAGAGGGGGATAAACAATGAGCAGTTCTTC. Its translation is CATSAKRGINNEQFF.

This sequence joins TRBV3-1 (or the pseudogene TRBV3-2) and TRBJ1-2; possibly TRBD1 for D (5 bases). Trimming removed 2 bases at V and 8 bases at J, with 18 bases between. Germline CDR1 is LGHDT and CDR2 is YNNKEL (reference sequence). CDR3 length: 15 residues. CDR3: CASSQRLGREEGYTF. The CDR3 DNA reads TGTGCCAGCAGCCAACGACTGGGCAGGGAGGAAGGCTACACCTTC.

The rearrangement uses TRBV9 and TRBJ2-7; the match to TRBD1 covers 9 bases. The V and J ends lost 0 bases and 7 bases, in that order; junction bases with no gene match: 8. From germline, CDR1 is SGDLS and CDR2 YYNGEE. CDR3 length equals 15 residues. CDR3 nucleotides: TGTGCCAGCAGCGTAGGGGCGGGACAGGGAAATGAGCAGTACTTC. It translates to CASSVGAGQGNEQYF. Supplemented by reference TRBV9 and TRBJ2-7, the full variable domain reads DSGVTQTPKHLITATGQRVTLRCSPRSGDLSVYWYQQSLDQGLQFLIQYYNGEERAKGNILERFSAQQFPDLHSELNLSSLELGDSALYFCASSVGAGQGNEQYFGPGTRLTVT.

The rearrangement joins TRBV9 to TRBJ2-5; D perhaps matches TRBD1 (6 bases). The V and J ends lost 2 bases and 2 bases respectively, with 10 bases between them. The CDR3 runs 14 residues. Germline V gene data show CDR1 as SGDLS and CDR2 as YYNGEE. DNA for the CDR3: TGTGCCAGCAGCGTCACCGGGACACAAGAGACCCAGTACTTC. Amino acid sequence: CASSVTGTQETQYF. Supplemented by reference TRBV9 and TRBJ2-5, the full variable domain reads DSGVTQTPKHLITATGQRVTLRCSPRSGDLSVYWYQQSLDQGLQFLIQYYNGEERAKGNILERFSAQQFPDLHSELNLSSLELGDSALYFCASSVTGTQETQYFGPGTRLLVL.

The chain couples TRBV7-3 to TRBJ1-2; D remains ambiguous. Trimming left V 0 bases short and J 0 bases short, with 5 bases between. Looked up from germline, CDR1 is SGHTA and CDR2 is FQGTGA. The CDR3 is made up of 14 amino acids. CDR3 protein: CASSLTPANYGYTF. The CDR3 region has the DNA TGTGCCAGCAGCTTAACACCAGCTAACTATGGCTACACCTTC. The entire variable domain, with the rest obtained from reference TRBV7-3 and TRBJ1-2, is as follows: GAGVSQTPSNKVTEKGKYVELRCDPISGHTALYWYRQSLGQGPEFLIYFQGTGAADDSGLPNDRFFAVRPEGSVSTLKIQRTERGDSAVYLCASSLTPANYGYTFGSGTRLTVV.

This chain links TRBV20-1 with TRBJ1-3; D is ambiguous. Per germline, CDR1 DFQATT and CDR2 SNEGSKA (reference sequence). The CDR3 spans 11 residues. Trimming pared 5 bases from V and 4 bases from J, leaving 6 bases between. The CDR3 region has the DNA TGCAGTGCTGTAAGGGGAAACACCATATATTTT. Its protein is CSAVRGNTIYF.

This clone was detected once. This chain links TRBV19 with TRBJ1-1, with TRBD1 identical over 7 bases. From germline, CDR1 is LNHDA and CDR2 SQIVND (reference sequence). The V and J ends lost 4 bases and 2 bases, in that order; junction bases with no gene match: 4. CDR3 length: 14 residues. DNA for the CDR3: TGTGCCAGTAGTACTCCAGGGGGAAACACTGAAGCTTTCTTT. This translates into CASSTPGGNTEAFF.

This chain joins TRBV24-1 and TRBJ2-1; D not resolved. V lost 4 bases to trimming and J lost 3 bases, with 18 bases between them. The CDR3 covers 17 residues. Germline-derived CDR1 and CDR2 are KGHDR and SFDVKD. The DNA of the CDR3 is TGTGCCACCAGTGAAAATGGCCCAGCCTCAAACTACAATGAGCAGTTCTTC. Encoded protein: CATSENGPASNYNEQFF.

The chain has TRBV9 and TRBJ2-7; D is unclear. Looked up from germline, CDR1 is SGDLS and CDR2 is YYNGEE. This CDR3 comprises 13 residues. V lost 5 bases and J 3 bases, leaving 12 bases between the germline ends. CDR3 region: CASSYGSSYEQYF. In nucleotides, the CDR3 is TGTGCCAGCAGTTACGGGTCCAGCTACGAGCAGTACTTC.

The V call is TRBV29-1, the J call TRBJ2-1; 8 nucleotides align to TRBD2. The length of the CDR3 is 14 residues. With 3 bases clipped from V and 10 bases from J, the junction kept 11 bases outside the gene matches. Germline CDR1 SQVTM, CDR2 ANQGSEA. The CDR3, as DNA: TGCAGCGTTGACCCTAGCGGGTCCCTTGGGGAGCAGTTCTTC. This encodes CSVDPSGSLGEQFF.

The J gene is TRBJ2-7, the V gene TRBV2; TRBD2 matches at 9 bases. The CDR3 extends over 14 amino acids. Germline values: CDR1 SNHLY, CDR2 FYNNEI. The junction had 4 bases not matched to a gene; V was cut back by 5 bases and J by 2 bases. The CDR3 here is CASSLAGSTYEQYF. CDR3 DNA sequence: TGTGCCAGCAGTCTAGCGGGATCCACCTACGAGCAGTACTTC.

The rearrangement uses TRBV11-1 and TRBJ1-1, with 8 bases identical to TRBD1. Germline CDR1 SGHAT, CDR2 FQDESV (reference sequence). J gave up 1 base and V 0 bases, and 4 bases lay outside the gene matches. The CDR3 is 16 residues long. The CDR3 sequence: CASSLAPGTGNTEAFF. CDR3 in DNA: TGTGCCAGCAGCTTAGCTCCCGGGACAGGGAACACTGAAGCTTTCTTT.

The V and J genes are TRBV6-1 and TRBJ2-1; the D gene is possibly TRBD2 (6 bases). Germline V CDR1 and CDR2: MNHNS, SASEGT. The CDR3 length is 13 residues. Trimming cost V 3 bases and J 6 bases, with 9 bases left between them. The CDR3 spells CASSEVGLNEQFF. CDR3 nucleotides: TGTGCCAGCAGTGAGGTGGGACTCAATGAGCAGTTCTTC.

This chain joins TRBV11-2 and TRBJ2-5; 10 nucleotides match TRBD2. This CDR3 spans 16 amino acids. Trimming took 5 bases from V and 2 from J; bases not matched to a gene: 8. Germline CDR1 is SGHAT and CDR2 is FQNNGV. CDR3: CASSPEEAGGQETQYF. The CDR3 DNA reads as TGTGCCAGCAGCCCTGAGGAAGCGGGGGGGCAAGAGACCCAGTACTTC.

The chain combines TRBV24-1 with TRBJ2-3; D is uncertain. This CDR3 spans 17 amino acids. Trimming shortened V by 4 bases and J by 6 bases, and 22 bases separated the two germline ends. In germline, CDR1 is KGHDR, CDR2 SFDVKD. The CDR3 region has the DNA TGTGCCACCAGTGACGGAAGTTTCCGGAACCCCGGGGATACGCAGTATTTT. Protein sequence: CATSDGSFRNPGDTQYF.

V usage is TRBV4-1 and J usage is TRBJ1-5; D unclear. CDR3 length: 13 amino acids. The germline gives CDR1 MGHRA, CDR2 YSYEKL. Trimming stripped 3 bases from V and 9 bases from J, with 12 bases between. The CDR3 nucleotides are TGCGCCAGCAGCCAGCCGCAAGAGGGGCCCCAGCATTTT. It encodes CASSQPQEGPQHF.